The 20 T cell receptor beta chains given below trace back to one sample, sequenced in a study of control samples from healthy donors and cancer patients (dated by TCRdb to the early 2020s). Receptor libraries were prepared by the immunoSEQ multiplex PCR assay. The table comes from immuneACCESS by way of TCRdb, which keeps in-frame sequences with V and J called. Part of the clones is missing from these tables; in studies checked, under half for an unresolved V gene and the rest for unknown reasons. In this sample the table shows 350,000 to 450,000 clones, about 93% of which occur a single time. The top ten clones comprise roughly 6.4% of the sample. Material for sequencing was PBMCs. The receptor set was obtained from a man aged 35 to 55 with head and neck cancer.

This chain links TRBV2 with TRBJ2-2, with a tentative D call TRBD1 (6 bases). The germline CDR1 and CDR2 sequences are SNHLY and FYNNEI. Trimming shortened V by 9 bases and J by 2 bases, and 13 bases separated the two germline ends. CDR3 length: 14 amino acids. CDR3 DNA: TGTGCCAGAAGGAAGGGGGTTAACACCGGGGAGCTGTTTTTT. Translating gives CARRKGVNTGELFF.

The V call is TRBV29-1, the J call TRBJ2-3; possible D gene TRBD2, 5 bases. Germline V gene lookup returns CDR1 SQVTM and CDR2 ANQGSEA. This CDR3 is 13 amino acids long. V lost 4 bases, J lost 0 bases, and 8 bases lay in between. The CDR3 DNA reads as TGCAGCGTTGCGGGGTCTAGCACAGATACGCAGTATTTT. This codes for CSVAGSSTDTQYF.

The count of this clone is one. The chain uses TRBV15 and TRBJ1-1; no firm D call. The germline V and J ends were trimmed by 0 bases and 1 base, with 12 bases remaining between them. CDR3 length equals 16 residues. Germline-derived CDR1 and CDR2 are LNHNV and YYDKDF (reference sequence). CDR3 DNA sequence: TGTGCCACCAGCAGAGAGGTTGGAGGAGGGAACACTGAAGCTTTCTTT. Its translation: CATSREVGGGNTEAFF.

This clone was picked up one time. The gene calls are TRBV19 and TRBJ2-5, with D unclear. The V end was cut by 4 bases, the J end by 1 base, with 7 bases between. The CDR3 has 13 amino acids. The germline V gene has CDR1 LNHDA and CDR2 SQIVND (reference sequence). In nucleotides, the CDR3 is TGTGCCAGTAGTACGTCAGCCCAAGAGACCCAGTACTTC. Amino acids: CASSTSAQETQYF.

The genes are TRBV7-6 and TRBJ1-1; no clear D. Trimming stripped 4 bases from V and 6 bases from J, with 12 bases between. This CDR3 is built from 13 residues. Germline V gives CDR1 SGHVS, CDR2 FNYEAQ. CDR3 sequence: CASSSRVYAEAFF. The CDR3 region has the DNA TGTGCCAGCAGCTCTCGGGTTTACGCTGAAGCTTTCTTT.

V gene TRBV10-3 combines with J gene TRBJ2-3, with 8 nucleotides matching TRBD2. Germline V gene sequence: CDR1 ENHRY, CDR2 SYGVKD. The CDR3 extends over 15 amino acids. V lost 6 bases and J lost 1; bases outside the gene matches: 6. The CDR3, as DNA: TGTGCCATCAGGGGATCGACTAGCGGCACAGATACGCAGTATTTT. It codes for CAIRGSTSGTDTQYF.

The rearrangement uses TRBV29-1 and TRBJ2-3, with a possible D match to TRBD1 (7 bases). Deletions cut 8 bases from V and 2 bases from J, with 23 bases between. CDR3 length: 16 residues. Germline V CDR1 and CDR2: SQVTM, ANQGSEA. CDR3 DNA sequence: TGCAGCCCGTTCTCCAGGAGGGGGCGGATCACAGATACGCAGTATTTT. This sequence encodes CSPFSRRGRITDTQYF.

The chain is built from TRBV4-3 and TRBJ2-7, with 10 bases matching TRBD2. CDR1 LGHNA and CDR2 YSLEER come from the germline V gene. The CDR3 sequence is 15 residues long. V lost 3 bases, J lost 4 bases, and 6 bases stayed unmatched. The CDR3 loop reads CASSQALAGAYEQYF. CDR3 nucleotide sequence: TGCGCCAGCAGCCAGGCGCTAGCGGGGGCATACGAGCAGTACTTC.

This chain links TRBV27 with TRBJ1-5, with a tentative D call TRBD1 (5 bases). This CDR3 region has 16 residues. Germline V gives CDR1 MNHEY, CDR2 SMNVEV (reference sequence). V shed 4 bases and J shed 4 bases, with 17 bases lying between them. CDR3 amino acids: CASSSLGTVNNQPQHF. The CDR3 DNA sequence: TGTGCCAGCAGTTCACTCGGGACGGTTAATAATCAGCCCCAGCATTTT.

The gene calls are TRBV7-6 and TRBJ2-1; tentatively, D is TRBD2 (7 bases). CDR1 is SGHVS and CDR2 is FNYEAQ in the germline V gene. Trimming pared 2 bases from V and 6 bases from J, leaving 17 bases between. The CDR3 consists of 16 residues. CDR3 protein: CASSLPLGEGVNEQFF. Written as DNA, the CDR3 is TGTGCCAGCAGCTTACCTCTTGGGGAGGGGGTCAATGAGCAGTTCTTC.

CDR3 bases: TGTGCCAGCAGCTTTGCGGGGAACCAAGAGACCCAGTACTTC. Amino acids: CASSFAGNQETQYF. This chain links TRBV11-2 with TRBJ2-5, with D possibly being TRBD2 (6 bases). The CDR3 is made up of 14 amino acids. CDR1 is SGHAT, CDR2 FQNNGV, per germline. V lost 3 bases, J lost 0 bases, and 8 bases lay in between.

This chain's CDR3 is CAWMSRDLSSYNSPLHF. CDR3 DNA sequence: TGTGCCTGGATGAGTAGGGACCTAAGCTCCTATAATTCACCCCTCCACTTT. The rearrangement uses TRBV30 and TRBJ1-6; D possibly corresponds to TRBD1 (5 bases). Germline V gives CDR1 GTSNPN, CDR2 SVGIG (reference sequence). V dropped 4 bases and J dropped 0 bases, with 16 bases sitting between them. The CDR3 covers 17 residues.

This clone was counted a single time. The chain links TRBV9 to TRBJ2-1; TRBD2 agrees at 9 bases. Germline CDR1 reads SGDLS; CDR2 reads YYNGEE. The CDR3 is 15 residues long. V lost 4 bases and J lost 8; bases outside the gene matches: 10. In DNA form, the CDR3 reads TGTGCCAGCAGCCCCCGGTTAGCGGGAGTGGATGAGCAGTTCTTC. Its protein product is CASSPRLAGVDEQFF.

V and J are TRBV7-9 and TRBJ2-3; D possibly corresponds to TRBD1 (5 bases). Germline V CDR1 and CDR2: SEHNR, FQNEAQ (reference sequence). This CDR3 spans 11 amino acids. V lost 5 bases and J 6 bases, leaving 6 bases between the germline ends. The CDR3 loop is CASSQGDTQYF. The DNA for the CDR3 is TGTGCCAGCAGCCAGGGCGATACGCAGTATTTT.

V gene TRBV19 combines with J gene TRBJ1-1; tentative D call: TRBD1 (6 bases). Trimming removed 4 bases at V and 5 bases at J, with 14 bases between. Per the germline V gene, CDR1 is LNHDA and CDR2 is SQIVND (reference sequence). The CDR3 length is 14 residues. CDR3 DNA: TGTGCCAGTAGTAGGGACAAAGCGAGTACTGAAGCTTTCTTT. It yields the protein CASSRDKASTEAFF.

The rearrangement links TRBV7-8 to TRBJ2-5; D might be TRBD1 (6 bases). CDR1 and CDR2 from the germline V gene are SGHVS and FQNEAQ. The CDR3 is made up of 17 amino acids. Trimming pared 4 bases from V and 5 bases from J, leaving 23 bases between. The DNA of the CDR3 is TGTGCCAGCAGCTCAAGTAGTGGGGGCAGGGGATGGGAGACCCAGTACTTC. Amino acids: CASSSSSGGRGWETQYF.

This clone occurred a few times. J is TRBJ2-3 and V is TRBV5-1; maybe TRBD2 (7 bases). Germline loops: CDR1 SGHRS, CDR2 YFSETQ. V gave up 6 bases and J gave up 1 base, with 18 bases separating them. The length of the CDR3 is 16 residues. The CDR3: CASTLGGAWGTDTQYF. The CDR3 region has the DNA TGCGCCAGCACCTTAGGGGGGGCTTGGGGCACAGATACGCAGTATTTT.

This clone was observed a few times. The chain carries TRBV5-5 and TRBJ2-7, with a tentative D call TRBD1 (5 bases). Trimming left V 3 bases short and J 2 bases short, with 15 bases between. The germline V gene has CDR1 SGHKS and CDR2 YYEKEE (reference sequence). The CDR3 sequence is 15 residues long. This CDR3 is CASSWIGVGAYEQYF. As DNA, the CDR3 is TGTGCCAGCAGCTGGATTGGGGTAGGGGCCTACGAGCAGTACTTC.

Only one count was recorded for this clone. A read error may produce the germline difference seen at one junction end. The CDR3 coding sequence is TGTGCCAGCAGCCAAGGAGGGCCTAGCAGAGATACGCAGTATTTT. It is translated as CASSQGGPSRDTQYF. The rearrangement uses TRBV3-1 (or the pseudogene TRBV3-2) and TRBJ2-3, with D maybe TRBD2 (5 bases). Germline V gives CDR1 LGHDT, CDR2 YNNKEL (reference sequence). CDR3 length: 15 residues.

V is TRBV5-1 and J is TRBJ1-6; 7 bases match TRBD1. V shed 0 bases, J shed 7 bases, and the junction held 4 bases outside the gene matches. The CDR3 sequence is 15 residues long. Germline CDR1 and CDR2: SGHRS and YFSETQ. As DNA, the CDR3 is TGCGCCAGCAGCTTGGAGGGACAGAAAAATTCACCCCTCCACTTT. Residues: CASSLEGQKNSPLHF.